The T cell receptor beta chain under discussion was sequenced for a study of cytotoxic CD8 clonotypes in ibrutinib-treated CLL. Study at large: After treatment lasting a median about twelve months, range 6 to 36, response samples were collected. An average of about 250,000 productive templates and some 100,000 productive rearrangements was obtained per sample. Study results and limitations: The study sampled sustained-remission and progressing patients at different times. Clonality was higher at baseline than in age-matched healthy donors and tracked circulating CD8+ T-cell counts.

This clone was detected only a few times. Antigen unknown. Repertoires were generated with immunoSEQ multiplex PCR, while TCRdb's copy carries only in-frame clones and drops some. The sample lists 110,000 to 150,000 clones; about 76% were seen once. V lost 7 bases to trimming and J lost 3 bases; unmatched junction nucleotides: 8. The CDR3 is made up of 14 amino acids. Germline lookup yields CDR1 SQVTM and CDR2 ANQGSEA. The clonotype comes from a human donor with chronic lymphocytic leukemia. This rearrangement joins TRBV29-1 to TRBJ1-4, with 7 positions matching TRBD1. The starting material was PBMCs, obtained after 24 months of ibrutinib treatment. CDR3 nucleotide sequence: TGCAGCGCCCAAGACAGGGTGGCTAATGAAAAACTGTTTTTT. Translated, it gives CSAQDRVANEKLFF. The variable domain in full, with the rest retrieved from reference TRBV29-1 and TRBJ1-4, is SAVISQKPSRDICQRGTSLTIQCQVDSQVTMMFWYRQQPGQSLTLIATANQGSEATYESGFVIDKFPISRPNLTFSTLTVSNMSPEDSSIYLCSAQDRVANEKLFFGSGTQLSVL.